Each of the 3 T cell receptor beta chains below was sequenced from the same sample in a study of beta chain features in type 1 diabetes. Expressed TCRB transcripts were sequenced after all isolated RNA was converted to cDNA. Only in-frame clones appear in the TCRdb table, and some are missing; sequencing was by immunoSEQ multiplex PCR. The profile shows around 280,000 clones, 8% of them singletons. Sequencing input: central memory CD4+ T cells from blood. The receptors were sampled from a woman aged 18-29 years in good health.

CDR3 coding DNA: TGTGCCAGCAGCGCCAACACAGGGGAGGCTAATTCACCCCTCCACTTT. The encoded protein is CASSANTGEANSPLHF. The chain is built from TRBV9 and TRBJ1-6; TRBD1 matches 7 bases. Germline V gives CDR1 SGDLS, CDR2 YYNGEE. The ends lost 3 bases at V and 6 bases at J; junction bases unmatched: 9. The CDR3 consists of 16 residues.

This clone was recorded a few times. The V gene is TRBV11-3, the J gene TRBJ2-3; D may correspond to TRBD1 or TRBD2 (5 bases each). Deletions cut 6 bases from V and 5 bases from J, with 9 bases between. CDR1 and CDR2 (germline): SGHNT, YENEEA. CDR3 size: 12 residues. CDR3 sequence reads: CASSRGEDTQYF. The CDR3 nucleotides read TGTGCCAGCAGTCGAGGGGAAGATACGCAGTATTTT.

In its sample, this clone was seen many times. Other DNA sequences of this sample code for an identical CDR3. The chain links TRBV12-5 to TRBJ2-5, with D possibly TRBD1 on 6 matching bases. Germline V CDR1 and CDR2: LGHNT, FRNRAP. The CDR3 runs 14 residues. The V and J ends lost 4 bases and 5 bases respectively, with 14 bases between them. The CDR3 here is CASGSDRSGETQYF. The DNA of the CDR3 is TGTGCTAGTGGTTCCGACAGGTCTGGGGAGACCCAGTACTTC. Looking up the rest from reference TRBV12-5 and TRBJ2-5 gives the full variable domain: DARVTQTPRHKVTEMGQEVTMRCQPILGHNTVFWYRQTMMQGLELLAYFRNRAPLDDSGMPKDRFSAEMPDATLATLKIQPSEPRDSAVYFCASGSDRSGETQYFGPGTRLLVL.